The 25 T cell receptor beta chains below come from one sample, sequenced in a study of blood T cell repertoires in COVID-19. Generated by immunoSEQ multiplex PCR, the TCRdb table keeps only in-frame clones and is missing some. The sample contains about 55,000 clones, around 80% of which appear only once. The sequenced sample consisted of peripheral blood. The source of these receptors is a human donor in a cohort sampled during active COVID-19.

CDR3 nucleotide sequence: TGTGCCAGTAGTATAGAGGGACGACTAGCGGTAAACAATGAGCAGTTCTTC. This sequence encodes CASSIEGRLAVNNEQFF. The rearrangement joins TRBV19 to TRBJ2-1, with 9 nucleotides matching TRBD2. The CDR3 sequence is 17 residues long. J lost 5 bases, V lost 0 bases, and 8 bases had no gene match. Germline V gene data show CDR1 as LNHDA and CDR2 as SQIVND (reference sequence).

This chain links TRBV4-1 with TRBJ2-3, with 8 bases matching TRBD2. The CDR3 length is 17 residues. V lost 0 bases to trimming and J lost 2 bases; unmatched junction nucleotides: 7. Germline V gene data show CDR1 as MGHRA and CDR2 as YSYEKL. CDR3 sequence reads: CASSQDGTGGATDTQYF. The CDR3 DNA is TGCGCCAGCAGCCAAGATGGGACGGGGGGGGCCACAGATACGCAGTATTTT.

The chain carries TRBV19 and TRBJ2-2; no definite D call. Germline lookup yields CDR1 LNHDA and CDR2 SQIVND (reference sequence). The CDR3 runs to 14 residues. V was shortened by 8 bases and J by 0 bases, with 10 bases between the two germline ends. The CDR3 DNA reads TGTGCCAGTCGGAGACTGGCGAACACCGGGGAGCTGTTTTTT. This translates into CASRRLANTGELFF.

The rearrangement joins TRBV7-2 to TRBJ2-7; 9 nucleotides line up with TRBD1. The germline CDR1 and CDR2 sequences are SGHTA and FQGNSA. The CDR3 length is 16 residues. V lost 1 base and J lost 5; bases outside the gene matches: 9. CDR3 residues: CASSLVGTGSLHEQYF. DNA for the CDR3: TGTGCCAGCAGCTTAGTGGGGACAGGGTCTTTGCACGAGCAGTACTTC.

The V gene is TRBV19, the J gene TRBJ1-4, with D possibly being TRBD1 (5 bases). The V gene's germline CDR1 is LNHDA and CDR2 SQIVND (reference sequence). The CDR3 loop spans 16 amino acids. Between the trimmed V and J ends, which lost 3 bases and 2 bases, there was a span of 13 bases. CDR3 bases: TGTGCCAGTAGTATCGGCGGTGGGGGGACTAATGAAAAACTGTTTTTT. This gives the protein CASSIGGGGTNEKLFF.

This chain joins TRBV5-5 and TRBJ1-2; D perhaps matches TRBD1 (6 bases). Germline-derived CDR1 and CDR2 are SGHKS and YYEKEE (reference sequence). The V gene lost 2 bases and the J gene lost 7 bases, with 15 bases spanning the gap. This CDR3 is built from 14 residues. The chain's CDR3 is CASSFNTGSAGYTF. As DNA, the CDR3 is TGTGCCAGCAGCTTTAATACAGGGTCTGCTGGCTACACCTTC. Based on the CDR3 plus reference TRBV5-5 and TRBJ1-2, the full variable domain is DAGVTQSPTHLIKTRGQQVTLRCSPISGHKSVSWYQQVLGQGPQFIFQYYEKEERGRGNFPDRFSARQFPNYSSELNVNALLLGDSALYLCASSFNTGSAGYTFGSGTRLTVV.

A single count supports this clone. This sequence joins TRBV7-2 and TRBJ2-3; 11 bases are shared with TRBD2. V dropped 5 bases and J dropped 4; count of bases not matched to a gene: 11. The length of the CDR3 is 17 residues. Germline CDR1 is SGHTA and CDR2 is FQGNSA. The CDR3 loop reads CASSTVSGGASADTQYF. As DNA, the CDR3 is TGTGCCAGCAGCACCGTTAGCGGGGGGGCCAGCGCAGATACGCAGTATTTT.

V and J are TRBV7-9 and TRBJ2-1, with unresolved D. Germline assignment: CDR1 SEHNR and CDR2 FQNEAQ (reference sequence). This CDR3 has 13 residues. V was clipped by 5 bases and J by 4 bases, with 9 bases between them. CDR3 in amino acids: CASSPTAYNEQFF. CDR3 DNA sequence: TGTGCCAGCAGCCCTACCGCGTACAATGAGCAGTTCTTC.

The chain recombines TRBV12-2 with TRBJ2-1; the table's TRBD2 call for D was not verified on the DNA. TRBV12-2 is noted as a pseudogene. The CDR3 has 17 residues. CDR3 nucleotide sequence: TGTGCAAGTCGCTTAGCGGAGCGGGTGAACTCCTACAATGAGCAGTTCTTC. Protein sequence: CASRLAERVNSYNEQFF.

This clone was recorded once. The rearrangement joins TRBV6-6 to TRBJ2-1; the D gene is possibly TRBD2 (6 bases). The V end lost 5 bases, the J end lost 8 bases, and 16 bases lay between the germline ends. Germline-derived CDR1 and CDR2 are MNHNY and SVGAGI (reference sequence). The CDR3 sequence is 14 residues long. Here the CDR3 DNA reads TGTGCCAGCAGTCCCCCCCAACTAGCCTATGAGCAGTTCTTC. Its protein is CASSPPQLAYEQFF.

V is TRBV4-3 and J is TRBJ1-3; D gene unclear. The germline CDR1 and CDR2 sequences are LGHNA and YSLEER. Trimming shortened V by 3 bases and J by 4 bases, and 7 bases separated the two germline ends. The CDR3 totals 13 residues. The CDR3 DNA is TGCGCCAGCAGCCAGATCAGGGGAAACACCATATATTTT. It translates to CASSQIRGNTIYF.

The rearrangement links TRBV3-1 (or the pseudogene TRBV3-2) to TRBJ2-2; 7 bases line up with TRBD1. Per germline, CDR1 LGHDT and CDR2 YNNKEL (reference sequence). This CDR3 comprises 15 residues. Trimming at V came to 4 bases and at J to 16 bases, leaving 18 bases not matched to a gene. The CDR3 nucleotides read TGTGCCAGCAGCCGCAACTTGGGACAGCGAGTAAGAAAGTTTTTT. Translated, it gives CASSRNLGQRVRKFF.

The count of this clone is one. The chain is built from TRBV5-6 and TRBJ1-1; the D is unclear. Germline CDR1 reads SGHDT; CDR2 reads YYEEEE. The CDR3 contains 13 residues. The V end lost 4 bases, the J end lost 1 base, and 8 bases lay between the germline ends. CDR3 protein: CASSRDTNTEAFF. In DNA, the CDR3 is TGTGCCAGCAGCCGCGATACGAACACTGAAGCTTTCTTT. The entire variable domain, with the rest obtained from reference TRBV5-6 and TRBJ1-1, is as follows: DAGVTQSPTHLIKTRGQQVTLRCSPKSGHDTVSWYQQALGQGPQFIFQYYEEEERQRGNFPDRFSGHQFPNYSSELNVNALLLGDSALYLCASSRDTNTEAFFGQGTRLTVV.

V usage is TRBV4-3 and J usage is TRBJ2-1, with TRBD2 matching over 11 bases. After removal of 4 bases from V and 7 bases from J, the junction contained 9 bases not matched to a gene. Germline CDR1 reads LGHNA; CDR2 reads YSLEER. The CDR3 is made up of 16 amino acids. The CDR3 here is CASSLLSGGARNEQFF. For the CDR3, the DNA is TGCGCCAGCAGCCTACTTAGCGGGGGGGCAAGGAATGAGCAGTTCTTC.

The chain uses TRBV4-2 and TRBJ1-1, with 8 bases matching TRBD1. In germline, CDR1 is LGHNA, CDR2 YNFKEQ. The CDR3 covers 14 residues. The V and J ends lost 0 bases and 5 bases, in that order; junction bases with no gene match: 2. This CDR3 reads CASSQEQGDTEAFF. DNA for the CDR3: TGTGCCAGCAGCCAAGAACAGGGGGATACTGAAGCTTTCTTT.

This sequence joins TRBV2 and TRBJ2-5, with D unresolved. The CDR3 has 15 residues. The germline V and J ends were trimmed by 2 bases and 2 bases, with 12 bases remaining between them. Germline V CDR1 and CDR2: SNHLY, FYNNEI. The CDR3, as DNA: TGTGCCAGCAGTGAACAAACTCCCCATCAAGAGACCCAGTACTTC. It codes for CASSEQTPHQETQYF.

The rearrangement joins TRBV5-1 to TRBJ1-3; D not resolved. The germline V gene encodes CDR1 SGHRS and CDR2 YFSETQ. The CDR3 has 13 residues. Trimming stripped 3 bases from V and 5 bases from J, with 9 bases between. CDR3 sequence (DNA): TGCGCCAGCAGCTCGGACTTCCGAAACACCATATATTTT. It yields the protein CASSSDFRNTIYF.

The gene calls are TRBV9 and TRBJ2-7; possible D gene TRBD2, 5 bases. The germline CDR1 and CDR2 sequences are SGDLS and YYNGEE. The CDR3 has 15 amino acids. Trimming removed 0 bases at V and 6 bases at J, with 16 bases between. CDR3 in DNA: TGTGCCAGCAGCGTAGCTGATGTCCCGGCGGGCGAGCAGTACTTC. Translated, it gives CASSVADVPAGEQYF.

V is TRBV18 and J is TRBJ2-1; 11 bases match TRBD2. Germline CDR1 and CDR2: KGHSH and LQKENI. Trimming at V came to 0 bases and at J to 0 bases, leaving 4 bases not matched to a gene. The CDR3 loop spans 18 amino acids. Here the CDR3 DNA reads TGTGCCAGCTCACCACCTACTAGCGGGGGAAGCTCCTACAATGAGCAGTTCTTC. Protein sequence: CASSPPTSGGSSYNEQFF.

This chain links TRBV5-1 with TRBJ2-1, with 8 positions matching TRBD2. The CDR3 sequence is 15 residues long. CDR1 and CDR2 from the germline V gene are SGHRS and YFSETQ. The trim removed 1 base at V and 7 bases at J, leaving 7 bases unmatched. CDR3 sequence: CASSLSGGLGNEQFF. The CDR3 bases are TGCGCCAGCAGCTTGAGCGGGGGCCTGGGGAATGAGCAGTTCTTC.

V and J are TRBV6-2 or TRBV6-3 and TRBJ2-5, with 11 bases fitting TRBD2. With V trimmed by 2 bases and J by 4 bases, 3 bases remained unmatched. The CDR3 is made up of 15 amino acids. Looked up from germline, CDR1 is MNHEY and CDR2 is SVGEGT. CDR3 amino acids: CASSYTSGGRETQYF. CDR3 DNA: TGTGCCAGCAGTTACACTAGCGGGGGAAGAGAGACCCAGTACTTC.

The chain recombines TRBV7-2 with TRBJ2-1, with 7 bases matching TRBD2. V trimming: 5 bases; J trimming: 9 bases; junction bases outside the gene matches: 16. The CDR3 runs 16 residues. CDR1 is SGHTA, CDR2 FQGNSA, per germline. CDR3 in DNA: TGTGCCAGCAGCATTGCCGGGACTACCTACAAGGCTGAGCAGTTCTTC. Its protein is CASSIAGTTYKAEQFF.

The chain joins TRBV5-4 to TRBJ1-1, with D maybe TRBD1 (6 bases). Germline V CDR1 and CDR2: SGHNT, YYREEE (reference sequence). Trimming removed 4 bases at V and 6 bases at J, with 19 bases between. The CDR3 is made up of 15 amino acids. The CDR3 region is CASSLQQQGKAEAFF. The CDR3, as DNA: TGTGCCAGCAGCCTACAGCAACAGGGAAAGGCTGAAGCTTTCTTT.

This clone appeared a single time. The rearrangement joins TRBV3-1 (or the pseudogene TRBV3-2) to TRBJ1-1; D is unclear. The V gene's germline CDR1 is LGHDT and CDR2 YNNKEL (reference sequence). The CDR3 length is 14 residues. Trimming removed 1 base at V and 1 base at J, with 7 bases between. CDR3 amino acids: CASSQVGANTEAFF. The CDR3 DNA reads TGTGCCAGCAGCCAAGTGGGCGCGAACACTGAAGCTTTCTTT.

The chain has TRBV19 and TRBJ2-1; TRBD2 matches 8 bases. The CDR3 is 14 amino acids. V shed 5 bases, J shed 3 bases, and the junction held 3 bases outside the gene matches. The germline V gene has CDR1 LNHDA and CDR2 SQIVND (reference sequence). The DNA of the CDR3 is TGTGCCAGTAGTGAGCGGGAGATCTACAATGAGCAGTTCTTC. Protein sequence: CASSEREIYNEQFF.